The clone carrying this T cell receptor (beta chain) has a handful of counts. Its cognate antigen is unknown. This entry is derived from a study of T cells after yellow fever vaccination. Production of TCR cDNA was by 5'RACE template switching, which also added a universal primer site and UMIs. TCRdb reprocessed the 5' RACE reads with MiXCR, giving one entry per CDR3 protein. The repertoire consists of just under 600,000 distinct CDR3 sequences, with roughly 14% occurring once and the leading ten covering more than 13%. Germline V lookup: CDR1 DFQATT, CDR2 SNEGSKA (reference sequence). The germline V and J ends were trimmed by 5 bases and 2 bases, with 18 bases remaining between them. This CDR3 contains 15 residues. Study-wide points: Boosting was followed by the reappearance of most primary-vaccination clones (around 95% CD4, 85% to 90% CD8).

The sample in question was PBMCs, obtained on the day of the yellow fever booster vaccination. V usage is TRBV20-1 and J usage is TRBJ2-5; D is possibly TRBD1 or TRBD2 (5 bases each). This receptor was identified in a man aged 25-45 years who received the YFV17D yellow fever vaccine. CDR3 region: CSAGDPREEQETQYF. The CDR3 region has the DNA TGCAGTGCTGGGGACCCTCGTGAGGAACAAGAGACCCAGTACTTC.